This TCR beta chain came from a study of control samples from healthy donors and cancer patients. Profiling relied on immunoSEQ multiplex PCR, and the TCRdb table lists in-frame clones only, not all of them. The data contain under 65,000 clones, 75% to 95% of them singletons. The V end lost 5 bases, the J end lost 8 bases, and 13 bases lay between the germline ends. Germline V gene data show CDR1 as SGHNT and CDR2 as YENEEA. CDR3 size: 13 residues. The sample taken for sequencing was PBMCs. This chain joins TRBV11-3 and TRBJ2-1, with D possibly being TRBD1 (5 bases). The sequence came from a woman aged 45-59 years with colorectal cancer. Written as DNA, the CDR3 is TGTGCCAGCAGCGCCCGCAGGGCACATGAGCAGTTCTTC. This sequence encodes CASSARRAHEQFF.